One and the same sample provided the 27 T cell receptor beta chains below, sequenced in a study of blood T cell repertoires in COVID-19. Some clones are missing from TCRdb's copy, which holds only in-frame ones; the method was immunoSEQ multiplex PCR. The sample has about 480,000 clones, 70% to 90% seen once. Sequencing input: PBMCs or T cells enriched from blood (not recorded which). The origin of the receptors is a woman between 40 and 55 years old who had recovered from COVID-19.

The V gene is TRBV7-9, the J gene TRBJ2-5; TRBD2 aligns across 10 bases. The J segment lost 5 bases and the V segment lost 1 base, leaving 7 bases of the junction unmatched. The CDR3 spans 16 residues. Germline CDR1 is SEHNR and CDR2 is FQNEAQ (reference sequence). CDR3 residues: CASSLGEASGSETQYF. The CDR3 nucleotides read TGTGCCAGCAGCTTAGGGGAGGCTAGCGGGAGCGAGACCCAGTACTTC.

The chain recombines TRBV27 with TRBJ1-1; tentatively, D is TRBD1 (6 bases). The CDR3 spans 14 residues. Germline V gene data show CDR1 as MNHEY and CDR2 as SMNVEV (reference sequence). The V and J ends lost 5 bases and 3 bases respectively, with 13 bases between them. DNA for the CDR3: TGTGCCAGCAGTGCAGGGGCCTGGGACACTGAAGCTTTCTTT. Translated: CASSAGAWDTEAFF.

This clone was found once. The chain joins TRBV4-2 to TRBJ2-1, with D perhaps TRBD1 (6 bases). The CDR3 consists of 16 residues. The germline V gene encodes CDR1 LGHNA and CDR2 YNFKEQ. V was trimmed by 0 bases and J by 2 bases, leaving 11 bases between them. Written as DNA, the CDR3 is TGTGCCAGCAGCCAAGAATCCCGGGACACCTACAATGAGCAGTTCTTC. It translates to CASSQESRDTYNEQFF.

This clone was found a few times. This CDR3 is also generated by other DNA sequences in the sample. The V gene is TRBV7-9, the J gene TRBJ1-5; possible D gene TRBD1, 5 bases. The V gene's germline CDR1 is SEHNR and CDR2 FQNEAQ (reference sequence). The CDR3 runs 15 residues. V gave up 1 base and J gave up 0 bases, with 7 bases separating them. The DNA of the CDR3 is TGTGCCAGCAGCTTAGGCAGGGATAGCAATCAGCCCCAGCATTTT. Translating gives CASSLGRDSNQPQHF.

The chain has TRBV6-5 and TRBJ1-6; D gene uncertain. Trimming pared 2 bases from V and 5 bases from J, leaving 7 bases between. This CDR3 comprises 14 residues. Germline CDR1 reads MNHEY; CDR2 reads SVGAGI. DNA of the CDR3: TGTGCCAGCAGTTACCCGGGTCATAATTCACCCCTCCACTTT. This gives the protein CASSYPGHNSPLHF.

This chain joins TRBV18 and TRBJ1-2, with D perhaps matching TRBD1 (5 bases). Germline CDR1 reads KGHSH; CDR2 reads LQKENI. Trimming removed 2 bases from V and 5 bases from J, with 18 bases in between. The CDR3 sequence is 16 residues long. The CDR3 sequence is CASSPGGGTDTYGYTF. DNA for the CDR3: TGTGCCAGCTCACCAGGAGGAGGGACGGATACATATGGCTACACCTTC.

V gene TRBV18 combines with J gene TRBJ1-2; 8 nucleotides agree with TRBD1. Germline loops: CDR1 KGHSH, CDR2 LQKENI. The CDR3 sequence is 14 residues long. The junction had 8 bases not matched to a gene; V was cut back by 5 bases and J by 6 bases. CDR3 sequence reads: CASSTNGQGDGYTF. The CDR3 nucleotides are TGTGCCAGCTCAACCAATGGACAGGGTGATGGCTACACCTTC.

The V gene is TRBV7-2, the J gene TRBJ2-7; 10 positions match TRBD2. The CDR3 extends over 16 amino acids. Germline lookup yields CDR1 SGHTA and CDR2 FQGNSA. V dropped 1 base and J dropped 1; count of bases not matched to a gene: 4. For the CDR3, the DNA is TGTGCCAGCAGCTTAGGTCGAGCGGGAGGGTCCTACGAGCAGTACTTC. Translating gives CASSLGRAGGSYEQYF.

Turning to this clone: The same CDR3 can be traced to other DNA sequences in this sample. The chain has TRBV11-2 and TRBJ2-1, with D possibly matching TRBD2 (6 bases). CDR3 length: 13 amino acids. Germline CDR1 reads SGHAT; CDR2 reads FQNNGV. Trimming cost V 3 bases and J 7 bases, with 10 bases left between them. CDR3 coding DNA: TGTGCCAGCAGCTTGGGTAGCGGAAATGAGCAGTTCTTC. It yields the protein CASSLGSGNEQFF.

The chain combines TRBV5-5 with TRBJ2-3; a possible D gene is TRBD2 (6 bases). The V gene lost 0 bases and the J gene lost 1 base, with 9 bases spanning the gap. Germline V gene sequence: CDR1 SGHKS, CDR2 YYEKEE (reference sequence). This CDR3 spans 15 amino acids. The CDR3 nucleotides read TGTGCCAGCAGCTTGGAGCCTAGCGGCACAGATACGCAGTATTTT. It translates to CASSLEPSGTDTQYF.

J is TRBJ2-7 and V is TRBV28, with D unresolved. The CDR3 is 11 amino acids. V was trimmed by 8 bases and J by 7 bases, leaving 12 bases between them. CDR1 and CDR2 (germline): MDHEN, SYDVKM. CDR3 nucleotide sequence: TGTGCCAGCGGAGTAGTTTCGGAGCAGTACTTC. Amino acids: CASGVVSEQYF.

CDR3 bases: TGTGCCAGCAGTGGACTAGCGGGAGGGAACTACAATGAGCAGTTCTTC. Translated: CASSGLAGGNYNEQFF. The chain joins TRBV28 to TRBJ2-1; 15 positions match TRBD2. Germline values: CDR1 MDHEN, CDR2 SYDVKM. This CDR3 contains 16 residues. The V and J ends lost 5 bases and 3 bases, in that order; junction bases with no gene match: 2.

This clone was counted once. The chain uses TRBV12-3 or TRBV12-4 and TRBJ1-2; weak D call: TRBD1 (6 bases). The CDR3 contains 12 residues. Deletions cut 2 bases from V and 8 bases from J, with 9 bases between. CDR3 sequence: CASSLWQGGYTF. CDR3 bases: TGTGCCAGCAGTTTATGGCAGGGGGGCTACACCTTC.

This clone was detected a few times. V gene TRBV3-1 (or the pseudogene TRBV3-2) combines with J gene TRBJ1-6; TRBD1 might be the D (6 bases). Trimming removed 4 bases at V and 9 bases at J, with 13 bases between. CDR3 length equals 14 residues. Per germline, CDR1 LGHDT and CDR2 YNNKEL (reference sequence). CDR3 sequence reads: CASSPVRGSSPLHF. The CDR3 DNA reads as TGTGCCAGCAGCCCAGTAAGGGGGAGTTCACCCCTCCACTTT.

The chain carries TRBV11-3 and TRBJ1-5; D remains unclear. V lost 5 bases, J lost 10 bases, and 9 bases lay in between. Germline-derived CDR1 and CDR2 are SGHNT and YENEEA. The CDR3 totals 11 residues. CDR3 in DNA: TGTGCCAGCAGCACATCCTTTCCCCAGCATTTT. Its protein product is CASSTSFPQHF.

This clone has just a few counts. V usage is TRBV5-4 and J usage is TRBJ2-7; no reliable D call. Trimming pared 3 bases from V and 2 bases from J, leaving 3 bases between. Per the germline V gene, CDR1 is SGHNT and CDR2 is YYREEE (reference sequence). There are 11 residues in the CDR3. The CDR3 loop reads CASSSTYEQYF. CDR3 nucleotide sequence: TGTGCCAGCAGCTCTACCTACGAGCAGTACTTC. The full variable domain, with the rest looked up from reference TRBV5-4 and TRBJ2-7, is ETGVTQSPTHLIKTRGQQVTLRCSSQSGHNTVSWYQQALGQGPQFIFQYYREEENGRGNFPPRFSGLQFPNYSSELNVNALELDDSALYLCASSSTYEQYFGPGTRLTVT.

The chain is built from TRBV5-6 and TRBJ2-3, with a tentative D call TRBD1 (5 bases). Between the trimmed V and J ends, which lost 0 bases and 7 bases, there was a span of 12 bases. Germline CDR1 is SGHDT and CDR2 is YYEEEE. This CDR3 is 14 amino acids long. In nucleotides, the CDR3 is TGTGCCAGCAGCTTGGTGGGTCAGGGTCATACGCAGTATTTT. Amino acids: CASSLVGQGHTQYF. The variable domain in full, completed from reference TRBV5-6 and TRBJ2-3, reads DAGVTQSPTHLIKTRGQQVTLRCSPKSGHDTVSWYQQALGQGPQFIFQYYEEEERQRGNFPDRFSGHQFPNYSSELNVNALLLGDSALYLCASSLVGQGHTQYFGPGTRLTVL.

The V and J genes are TRBV7-2 and TRBJ1-6; D ambiguous. The length of the CDR3 is 16 residues. The V gene's germline CDR1 is SGHTA and CDR2 FQGNSA. The V gene lost 1 base and the J gene lost 10 bases, with 17 bases spanning the gap. CDR3 DNA sequence: TGTGCCAGCAGCTTAGATGGTAGTTCACCTAACTCACCCCTCCACTTT. Translation gives CASSLDGSSPNSPLHF.

The rearrangement links TRBV6-5 to TRBJ1-1; TRBD1 agrees at 10 bases. The CDR3 spans 16 residues. From germline, CDR1 is MNHEY and CDR2 SVGAGI. The J segment lost 3 bases and the V segment lost 4 bases, leaving 8 bases of the junction unmatched. This CDR3 is CASSWVRQGAYTEAFF. DNA of the CDR3: TGTGCCAGCAGTTGGGTTCGACAGGGGGCCTACACTGAAGCTTTCTTT.

This sequence joins TRBV6-8 and TRBJ2-1; D possibly corresponds to TRBD2 (5 bases). The CDR3 contains 17 residues. Germline values: CDR1 MNHGY, CDR2 SAAAGT. The V and J ends lost 2 bases and 0 bases respectively, with 14 bases between them. This chain's CDR3 is CASSYMGAIYSYNEQFF. CDR3 coding DNA: TGTGCCAGCAGTTACATGGGAGCGATCTACTCCTACAATGAGCAGTTCTTC.

V gene TRBV4-3 combines with J gene TRBJ2-3; D possibly corresponds to TRBD2 (5 bases). Trimming removed 2 bases from V and 10 bases from J, with 22 bases in between. The CDR3 consists of 16 residues. From germline, CDR1 is LGHNA and CDR2 YSLEER. The CDR3 nucleotides are TGCGCCAGCAGCCAACCCGGCCGGCTAGCTGAGGTCCCGCAGTATTTT. Translating gives CASSQPGRLAEVPQYF.

This clone was observed a single time. In DNA form, the CDR3 reads TGTGCCAGCAGCTTGGGGTATCTCCGGGAGCAGTACTTC. Amino acids: CASSLGYLREQYF. This chain connects TRBV5-6 to TRBJ2-7; D uncertain. The V gene's germline CDR1 is SGHDT and CDR2 YYEEEE. This CDR3 comprises 13 residues. Trimming cost V 0 bases and J 7 bases, with 11 bases left between them.

The CDR3 bases are TGCGCCAGCAGCCAAGTATCAGATACGCAGTATTTT. Protein product: CASSQVSDTQYF. The V and J genes are TRBV4-1 and TRBJ2-3; D unresolved. The CDR3 length is 12 residues. The V end was cut by 1 base, the J end by 4 bases, with 3 bases between. Germline-derived CDR1 and CDR2 are MGHRA and YSYEKL.

J is TRBJ2-1 and V is TRBV10-1, with TRBD2 identical over 12 bases. This CDR3 has 16 amino acids. CDR1 is WNHNN, CDR2 SYGVQD, per germline (reference sequence). V dropped 3 bases and J dropped 3; count of bases not matched to a gene: 3. CDR3 in DNA: TGCGCCAGCAGTGATAGGACTAGCGGGGACTACAATGAGCAGTTCTTC. It specifies CASSDRTSGDYNEQFF.

CDR3 amino acids: CAISDSGNYGYTF. CDR3 nucleotide sequence: TGTGCCATCAGTGATTCAGGGAACTATGGCTACACCTTC. This chain links TRBV10-3 with TRBJ1-2, with D perhaps TRBD1 (5 bases). From germline, CDR1 is ENHRY and CDR2 SYGVKD. This CDR3 comprises 13 residues. V was trimmed by 3 bases and J by 2 bases, leaving 7 bases between them.

The genes are TRBV27 and TRBJ2-2; TRBD2 is a possible D gene (5 bases). Trimming took off 6 bases at V and 3 bases at J, with 11 bases between the two ends. There are 14 residues in the CDR3. CDR1 is MNHEY, CDR2 SMNVEV, per germline (reference sequence). In DNA, the CDR3 is TGTGCCAGCAGCCCGACGGACTACACCGGGGAGCTGTTTTTT. Translation: CASSPTDYTGELFF.

The chain carries TRBV4-3 and TRBJ2-7, with D possibly being TRBD1 (6 bases). This CDR3 has 13 residues. CDR1 LGHNA and CDR2 YSLEER come from the germline V gene. V was trimmed by 2 bases and J by 5 bases, leaving 10 bases between them. In DNA, the CDR3 is TGCGCCAGCAGCCAAACAGGGTACCACGAGCAGTACTTC. Protein product: CASSQTGYHEQYF.